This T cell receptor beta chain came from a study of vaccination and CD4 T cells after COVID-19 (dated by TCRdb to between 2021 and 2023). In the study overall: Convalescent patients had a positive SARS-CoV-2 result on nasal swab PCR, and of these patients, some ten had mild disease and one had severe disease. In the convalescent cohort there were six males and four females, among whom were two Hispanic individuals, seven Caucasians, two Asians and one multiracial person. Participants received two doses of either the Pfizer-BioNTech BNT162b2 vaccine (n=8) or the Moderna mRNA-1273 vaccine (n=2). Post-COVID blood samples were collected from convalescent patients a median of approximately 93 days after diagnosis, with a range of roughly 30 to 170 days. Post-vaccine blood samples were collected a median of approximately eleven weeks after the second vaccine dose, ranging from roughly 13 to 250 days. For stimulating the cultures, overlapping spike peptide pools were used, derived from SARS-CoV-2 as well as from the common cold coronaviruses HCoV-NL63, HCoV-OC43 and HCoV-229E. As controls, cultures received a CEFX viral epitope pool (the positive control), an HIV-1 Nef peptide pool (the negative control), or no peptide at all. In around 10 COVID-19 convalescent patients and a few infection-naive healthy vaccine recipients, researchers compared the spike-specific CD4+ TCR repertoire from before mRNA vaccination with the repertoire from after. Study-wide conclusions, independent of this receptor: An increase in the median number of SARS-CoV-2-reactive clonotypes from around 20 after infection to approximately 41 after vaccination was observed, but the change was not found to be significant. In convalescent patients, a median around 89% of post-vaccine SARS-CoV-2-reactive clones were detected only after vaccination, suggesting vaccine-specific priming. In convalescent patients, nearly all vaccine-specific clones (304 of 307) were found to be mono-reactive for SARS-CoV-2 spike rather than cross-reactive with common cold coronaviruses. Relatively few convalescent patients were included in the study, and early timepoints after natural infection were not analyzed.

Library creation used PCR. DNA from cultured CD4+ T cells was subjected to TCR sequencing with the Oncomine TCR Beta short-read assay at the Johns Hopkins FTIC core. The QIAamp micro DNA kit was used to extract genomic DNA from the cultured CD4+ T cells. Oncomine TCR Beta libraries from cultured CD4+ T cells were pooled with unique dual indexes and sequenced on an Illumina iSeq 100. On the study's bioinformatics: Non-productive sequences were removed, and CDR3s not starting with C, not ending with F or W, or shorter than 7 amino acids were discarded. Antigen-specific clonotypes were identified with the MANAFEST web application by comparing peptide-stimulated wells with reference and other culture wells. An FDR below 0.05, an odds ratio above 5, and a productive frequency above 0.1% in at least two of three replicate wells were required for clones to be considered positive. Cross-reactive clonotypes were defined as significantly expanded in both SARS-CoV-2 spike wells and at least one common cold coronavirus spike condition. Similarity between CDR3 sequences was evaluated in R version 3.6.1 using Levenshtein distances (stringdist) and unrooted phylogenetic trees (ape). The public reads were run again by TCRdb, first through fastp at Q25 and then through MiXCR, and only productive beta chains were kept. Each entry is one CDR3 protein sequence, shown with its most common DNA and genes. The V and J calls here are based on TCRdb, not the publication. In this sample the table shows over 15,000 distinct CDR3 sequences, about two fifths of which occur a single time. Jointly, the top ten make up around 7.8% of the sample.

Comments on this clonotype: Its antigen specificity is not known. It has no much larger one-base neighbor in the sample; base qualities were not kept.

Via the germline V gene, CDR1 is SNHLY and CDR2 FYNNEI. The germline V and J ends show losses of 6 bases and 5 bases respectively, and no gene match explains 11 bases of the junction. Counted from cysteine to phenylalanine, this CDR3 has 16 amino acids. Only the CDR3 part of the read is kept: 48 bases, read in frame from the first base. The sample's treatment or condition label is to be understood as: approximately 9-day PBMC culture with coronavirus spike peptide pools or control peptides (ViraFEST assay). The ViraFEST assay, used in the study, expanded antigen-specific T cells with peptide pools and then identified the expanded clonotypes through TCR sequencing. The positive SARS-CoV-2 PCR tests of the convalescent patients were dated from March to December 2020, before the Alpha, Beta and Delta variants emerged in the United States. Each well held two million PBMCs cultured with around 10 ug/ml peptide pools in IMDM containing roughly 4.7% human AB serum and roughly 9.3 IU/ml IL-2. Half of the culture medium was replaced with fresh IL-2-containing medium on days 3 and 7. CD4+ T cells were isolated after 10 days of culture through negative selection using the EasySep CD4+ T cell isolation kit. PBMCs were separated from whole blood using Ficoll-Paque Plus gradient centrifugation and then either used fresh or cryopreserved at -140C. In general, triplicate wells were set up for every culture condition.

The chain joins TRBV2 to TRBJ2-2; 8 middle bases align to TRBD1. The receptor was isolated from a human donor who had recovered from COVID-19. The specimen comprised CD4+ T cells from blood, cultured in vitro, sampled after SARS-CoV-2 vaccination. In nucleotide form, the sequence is TGTGCCAGCAGGGGGGGAGGACAGGGAGGAACCGGGGAGCTGTTTTTT. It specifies CASRGGGQGGTGELFF.